The TCR beta chain described here comes from a study of CD8 T cells in ankylosing spondylitis. Quantitative 5'-RACE with molecular barcodes was used to make the TCR beta libraries. A single record per CDR3 protein comes from TCRdb applying MiXCR to the 5' RACE reads. The sample contains tens of thousands of distinct CDR3 sequences, around 25% of which appear only once. With 5 bases removed from V and 4 bases from J, the gap between germline ends came to 11 bases. Germline lookup yields CDR1 DFQATT and CDR2 SNEGSKA (reference sequence). The CDR3 runs 12 residues. The source of this sequence is a male donor with ankylosing spondylitis or in good health (not recorded which). Sequencing input: blood, either unsorted or a sorted T cell fraction (not recorded which). This chain links TRBV20-1 with TRBJ1-2; maybe TRBD1 (6 bases). Written as DNA, the CDR3 is TGCAGTGCTCCTCAGGGGTCCTATGGCTACACCTTC. The encoded protein is CSAPQGSYGYTF.